The T cell receptor (beta chain) under discussion was sequenced for a study of blood T cell repertoires in COVID-19. Study as a whole: The samples span acute and convalescent COVID-19 from the United States, Italy and Spain. In each case, the material was cDNA or gDNA derived from T cells, B-cell-depleted T cells, or PBMCs.

The germline gives CDR1 SGHNT, CDR2 YYREEE (reference sequence). The ends lost 4 bases at V and 1 base at J; junction bases unmatched: 8. The CDR3 extends over 16 amino acids. As processed by the authors: Amplified reference gene primers provided the basis for estimating nucleated cell counts. Only in-frame clones appear in the TCRdb table, and some are missing; sequencing was by immunoSEQ multiplex PCR. The V and J calls and the clone size are those of that table, but D and trimming were determined from the DNA. The sample consists of approximately 21,000 clones, approximately 90% of them appearing once.

The genes are TRBV5-4 and TRBJ2-3, with 8 bases lining up with TRBD1. The source of this sequence is a man in his 70s with active COVID-19. The sample comprised peripheral blood. CDR3 sequence (DNA): TGTGCCAGCAGCCCGCCCGTGGGACAGGGCACAGATACGCAGTATTTT. Its protein product is CASSPPVGQGTDTQYF.